Listed below are T cell receptor beta chains from one sample, sequenced in a study of blood T cell repertoires in COVID-19. The table came from immunoSEQ multiplex PCR; TCRdb's copy has only in-frame clones and leaves some out. The sample has roughly 70,000 clones, roughly 90% seen once. Material: peripheral blood. These receptors all stem from a man aged 50 to 60 with COVID-19, enrolled during active disease. The CDR3 runs from the conserved cysteine through the conserved F or W. The D gene is left open where the match is weak. Clone size is shown for a subset of rows, as once, few, many or a class of expanded clone.

clone size	V gene	D gene	J gene	CDR3 protein	CDR3 DNA
few	TRBV29-1	NA	TRBJ2-1	CSVVKELTNEQFF	TGCAGCGTTGTTAAAGAGCTAACCAATGAGCAGTTCTTC
NA	TRBV5-4	NA	TRBJ2-6	CASSLRGTGANVLTF	TGTGCCAGCAGCTTGAGGGGGACCGGGGCCAACGTCCTGACTTTC
NA	TRBV6-5	TRBD2	TRBJ2-3	CASSLAGAGTDTQYF	TGTGCCAGCAGTTTAGCGGGAGCGGGCACAGATACGCAGTATTTT
NA	TRBV19	TRBD1	TRBJ1-5	CASSFPGGNQPQHF	TGTGCCAGTAGTTTCCCAGGGGGAAATCAGCCCCAGCATTTT
once	TRBV29-1	TRBD2	TRBJ2-5	CSVSPVGGSGQETQYF	TGCAGCGTCTCACCGGTGGGCGGGAGTGGACAAGAGACCCAGTACTTC
NA	TRBV29-1	NA	TRBJ1-3	CSVVLSGNTIYF	TGCAGCGTTGTTCTCTCTGGAAACACCATATATTTT
NA	TRBV19	TRBD1	TRBJ1-2	CASNDRDYGYTF	TGTGCCAGCAATGACAGGGACTATGGCTACACCTTC
NA	TRBV5-1	TRBD2	TRBJ2-5	CASSLVPAGETQYF	TGCGCCAGCAGCTTGGTTCCAGCGGGGGAGACCCAGTACTTC
NA	TRBV2	NA	TRBJ1-5	CASSVTAGSSPQHF	TGTGCCAGCAGTGTGACGGCGGGTTCATCGCCCCAGCATTTT
NA	TRBV3-1/TRBV3-2	NA	TRBJ2-5	CASSQGSGRETQYF	TGTGCCAGCAGCCAAGGGTCAGGGCGGGAGACCCAGTACTTC
NA	TRBV7-2	NA	TRBJ1-5	CASSRNRVQPQHF	TGTGCCAGCAGCCGGAATCGGGTCCAGCCCCAGCATTTT
NA	TRBV6-5	TRBD1	TRBJ2-7	CASRRGTGVPHEQYF	TGTGCCAGCAGACGAGGGACAGGCGTCCCCCACGAGCAGTACTTC
once	TRBV28	TRBD1	TRBJ1-2	CASSLGQGDRYGYTF	TGTGCCAGCAGTTTGGGACAGGGGGATCGGTATGGCTACACCTTC
NA	TRBV19	NA	TRBJ1-1	CASSMWSTVSEAFF	TGTGCCAGTAGTATGTGGAGTACGGTATCTGAAGCTTTCTTT
NA	TRBV9	TRBD2	TRBJ2-1	CASSNSGRVGEQFF	TGTGCCAGCAGTAATAGCGGGAGGGTCGGTGAGCAGTTCTTC